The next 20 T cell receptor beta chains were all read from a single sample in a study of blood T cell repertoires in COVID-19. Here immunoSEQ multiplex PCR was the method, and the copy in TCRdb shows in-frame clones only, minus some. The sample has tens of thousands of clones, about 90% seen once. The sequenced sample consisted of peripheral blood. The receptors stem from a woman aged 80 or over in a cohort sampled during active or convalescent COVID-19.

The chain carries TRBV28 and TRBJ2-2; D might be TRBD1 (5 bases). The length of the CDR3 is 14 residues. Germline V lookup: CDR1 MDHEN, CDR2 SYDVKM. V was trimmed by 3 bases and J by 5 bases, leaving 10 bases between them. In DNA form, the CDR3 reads TGTGCCAGCAGTTTCAGGGTTTTAACCGGGGAGCTGTTTTTT. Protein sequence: CASSFRVLTGELFF.

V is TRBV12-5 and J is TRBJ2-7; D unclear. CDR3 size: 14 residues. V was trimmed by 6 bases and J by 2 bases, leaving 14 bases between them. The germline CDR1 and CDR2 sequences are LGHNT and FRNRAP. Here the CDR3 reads CASGPLWRPYEQYF. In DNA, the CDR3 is TGTGCTAGTGGACCGCTTTGGAGACCCTACGAGCAGTACTTC.

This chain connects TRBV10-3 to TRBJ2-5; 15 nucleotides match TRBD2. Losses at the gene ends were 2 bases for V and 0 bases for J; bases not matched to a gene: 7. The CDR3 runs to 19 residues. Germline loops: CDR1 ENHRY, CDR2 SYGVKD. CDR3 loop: CAISEPVGTSGRYQETQYF. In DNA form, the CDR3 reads TGTGCCATCAGTGAGCCCGTTGGGACTAGCGGGAGGTACCAAGAGACCCAGTACTTC.

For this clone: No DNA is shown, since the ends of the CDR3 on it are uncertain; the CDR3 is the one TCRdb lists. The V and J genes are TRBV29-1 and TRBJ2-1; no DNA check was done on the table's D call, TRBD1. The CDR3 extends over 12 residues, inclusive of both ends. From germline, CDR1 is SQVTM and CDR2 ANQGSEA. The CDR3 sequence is CSVGQGSVGWFF.

The CDR3 bases are TGCGCCAGCAGTCGGCGGGGGGGTAGTCAGCCCCAGCATTTT. This translates into CASSRRGGSQPQHF. The V gene is TRBV5-1, the J gene TRBJ1-5; D perhaps matches TRBD1 (5 bases). V shed 5 bases and J shed 6 bases, with 15 bases lying between them. The CDR3 consists of 14 residues. Germline V lookup: CDR1 SGHRS, CDR2 YFSETQ. The complete variable domain, with remaining parts taken from reference TRBV5-1 and TRBJ1-5, reads KAGVTQTPRYLIKTRGQQVTLSCSPISGHRSVSWYQQTPGQGLQFLFEYFSETQRNKGNFPGRFSGRQFSNSRSEMNVSTLELGDSALYLCASSRRGGSQPQHFGDGTRLSIL.

The CDR3 bases are TGTGCCAGCAGCTTACTGACTAGCGGGCACTACAATGAGCAGTTCTTC. Translating it yields CASSLLTSGHYNEQFF. V gene TRBV7-9 combines with J gene TRBJ2-1; TRBD2 agrees at 10 bases. Germline-derived CDR1 and CDR2 are SEHNR and FQNEAQ (reference sequence). V shed 2 bases, J shed 3 bases, and the junction held 4 bases outside the gene matches. The CDR3 consists of 16 residues.

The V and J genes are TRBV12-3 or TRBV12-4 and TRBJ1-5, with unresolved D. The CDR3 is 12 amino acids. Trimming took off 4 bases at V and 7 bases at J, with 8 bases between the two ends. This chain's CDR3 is CASSSQWQPQHF. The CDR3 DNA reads TGTGCCAGCAGTTCCCAGTGGCAGCCCCAGCATTTT.

CDR3 in DNA: TGTGCCTGGAGGGCCAGGGGGCTTGTTAATTCACCCCTCCACTTT. It translates to CAWRARGLVNSPLHF. V is TRBV30 and J is TRBJ1-6, with TRBD1 identical over 8 bases. Looked up from germline, CDR1 is GTSNPN and CDR2 is SVGIG (reference sequence). This CDR3 spans 15 amino acids. V dropped 3 bases and J dropped 6; count of bases not matched to a gene: 7. The full variable domain, in which reference TRBV30 and TRBJ1-6 provide the parts outside the CDR3, is SQTIHQWPATLVQPVGSPLSLECTVEGTSNPNLYWYRQAAGRGLQLLFYSVGIGQISSEVPQNLSASRPQDRQFILSSKKLLLSDSGFYLCAWRARGLVNSPLHFGNGTRLTVT.

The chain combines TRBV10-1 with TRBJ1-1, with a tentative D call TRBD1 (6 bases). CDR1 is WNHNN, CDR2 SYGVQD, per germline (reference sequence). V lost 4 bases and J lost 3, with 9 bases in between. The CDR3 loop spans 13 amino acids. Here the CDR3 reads CASSVGGHTEAFF. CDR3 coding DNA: TGCGCCAGCAGTGTTGGGGGCCACACTGAAGCTTTCTTT.

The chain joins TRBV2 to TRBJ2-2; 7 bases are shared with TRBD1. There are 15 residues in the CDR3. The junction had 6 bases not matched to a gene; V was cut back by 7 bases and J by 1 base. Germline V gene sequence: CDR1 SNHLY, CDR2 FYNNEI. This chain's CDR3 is CASNRQGLNTGELFF. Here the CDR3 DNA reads TGTGCCAGCAACCGACAGGGCCTGAACACCGGGGAGCTGTTTTTT.

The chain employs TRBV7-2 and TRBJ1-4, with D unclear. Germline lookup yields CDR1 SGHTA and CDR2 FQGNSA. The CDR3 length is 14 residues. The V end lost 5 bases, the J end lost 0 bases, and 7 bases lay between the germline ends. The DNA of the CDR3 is TGTGCCAGCAGCCAGACTCCAACTAATGAAAAACTGTTTTTT. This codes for CASSQTPTNEKLFF.

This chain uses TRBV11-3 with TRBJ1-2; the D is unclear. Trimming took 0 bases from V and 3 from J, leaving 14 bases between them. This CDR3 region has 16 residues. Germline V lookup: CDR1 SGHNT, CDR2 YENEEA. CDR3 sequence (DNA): TGTGCCAGCAGCTTAGAAGGGCGCGGAGGAGACTATGGCTACACCTTC. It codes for CASSLEGRGGDYGYTF. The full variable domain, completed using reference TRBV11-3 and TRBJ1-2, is EAGVVQSPRYKIIEKKQPVAFWCNPISGHNTLYWYLQNLGQGPELLIRYENEEAVDDSQLPKDRFSAERLKGVDSTLKIQPAELGDSAVYLCASSLEGRGGDYGYTFGSGTRLTVV.

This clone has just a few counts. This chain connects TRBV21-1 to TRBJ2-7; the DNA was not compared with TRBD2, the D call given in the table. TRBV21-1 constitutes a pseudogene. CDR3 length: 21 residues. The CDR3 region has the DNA TGTGCCAGCAGCACGGAAAGATTTGCCCAGGGACTAGCGGGAGTATCCTACGAGCAGTACTTC. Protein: CASSTERFAQGLAGVSYEQYF.

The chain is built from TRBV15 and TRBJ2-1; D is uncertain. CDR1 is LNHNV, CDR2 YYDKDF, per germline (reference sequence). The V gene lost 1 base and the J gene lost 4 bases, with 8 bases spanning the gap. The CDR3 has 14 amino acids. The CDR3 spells CATSRADLYNEQFF. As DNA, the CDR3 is TGTGCCACCAGCAGAGCCGACTTGTACAATGAGCAGTTCTTC.

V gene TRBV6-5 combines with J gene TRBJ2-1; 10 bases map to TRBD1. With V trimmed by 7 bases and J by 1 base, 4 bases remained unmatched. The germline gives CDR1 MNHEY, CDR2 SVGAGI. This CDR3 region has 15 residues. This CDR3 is CASKRQGASYNEQFF. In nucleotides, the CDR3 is TGTGCCAGCAAACGACAGGGGGCTTCCTACAATGAGCAGTTCTTC.

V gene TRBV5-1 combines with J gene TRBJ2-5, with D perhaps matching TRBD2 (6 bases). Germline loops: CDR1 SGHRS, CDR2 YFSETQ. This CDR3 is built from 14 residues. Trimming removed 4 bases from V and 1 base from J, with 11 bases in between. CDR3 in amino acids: CASSTGTGQETQYF. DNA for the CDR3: TGCGCCAGCAGCACTGGGACTGGCCAAGAGACCCAGTACTTC.

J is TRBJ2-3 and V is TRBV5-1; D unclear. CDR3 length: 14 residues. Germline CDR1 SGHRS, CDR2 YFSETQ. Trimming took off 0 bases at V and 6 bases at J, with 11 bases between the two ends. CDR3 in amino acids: CASSLGQVADTQYF. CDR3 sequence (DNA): TGCGCCAGCAGCTTGGGGCAGGTGGCCGATACGCAGTATTTT. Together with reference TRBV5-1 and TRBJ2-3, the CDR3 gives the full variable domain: KAGVTQTPRYLIKTRGQQVTLSCSPISGHRSVSWYQQTPGQGLQFLFEYFSETQRNKGNFPGRFSGRQFSNSRSEMNVSTLELGDSALYLCASSLGQVADTQYFGPGTRLTVL.

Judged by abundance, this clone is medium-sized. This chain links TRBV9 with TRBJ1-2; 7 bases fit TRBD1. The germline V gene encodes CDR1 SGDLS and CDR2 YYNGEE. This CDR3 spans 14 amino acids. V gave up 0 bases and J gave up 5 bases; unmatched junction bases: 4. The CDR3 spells CASSVEGAAYGYTF. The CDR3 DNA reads TGTGCCAGCAGCGTAGAGGGGGCGGCTTATGGCTACACCTTC.

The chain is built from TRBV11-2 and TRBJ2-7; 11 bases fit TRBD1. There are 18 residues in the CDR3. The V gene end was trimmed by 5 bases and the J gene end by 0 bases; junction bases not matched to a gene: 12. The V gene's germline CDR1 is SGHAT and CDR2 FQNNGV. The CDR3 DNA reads TGTGCCAGCAGCACCCGGGACAGGGGGGGACTGCCCTCCTACGAGCAGTACTTC. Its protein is CASSTRDRGGLPSYEQYF.

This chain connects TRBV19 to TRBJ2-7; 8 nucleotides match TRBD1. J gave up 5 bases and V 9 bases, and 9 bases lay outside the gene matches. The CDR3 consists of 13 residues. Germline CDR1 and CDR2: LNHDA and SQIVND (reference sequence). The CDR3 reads CASKGQGRDEQYF. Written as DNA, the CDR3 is TGTGCCAGCAAAGGACAGGGAAGGGACGAGCAGTACTTC. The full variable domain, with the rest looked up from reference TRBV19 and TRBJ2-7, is DGGITQSPKYLFRKEGQNVTLSCEQNLNHDAMYWYRQDPGQGLRLIYYSQIVNDFQKGDIAEGYSVSREKKESFPLTVTSAQKNPTAFYLCASKGQGRDEQYFGPGTRLTVT.